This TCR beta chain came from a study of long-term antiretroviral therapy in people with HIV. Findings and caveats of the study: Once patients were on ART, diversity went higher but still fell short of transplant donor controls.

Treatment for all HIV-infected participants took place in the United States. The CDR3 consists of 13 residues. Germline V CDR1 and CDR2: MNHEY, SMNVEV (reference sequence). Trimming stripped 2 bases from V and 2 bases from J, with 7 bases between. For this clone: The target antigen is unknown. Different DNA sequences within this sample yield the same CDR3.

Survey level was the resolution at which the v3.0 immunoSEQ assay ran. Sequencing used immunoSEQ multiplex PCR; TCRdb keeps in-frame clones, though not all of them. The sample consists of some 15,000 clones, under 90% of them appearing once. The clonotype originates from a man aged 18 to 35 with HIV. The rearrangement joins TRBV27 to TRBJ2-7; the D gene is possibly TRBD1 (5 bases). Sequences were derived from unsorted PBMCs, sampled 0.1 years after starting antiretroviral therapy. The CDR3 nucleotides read TGTGCCAGCAGTTTAAAGGGGACCTACGAGCAGTACTTC. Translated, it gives CASSLKGTYEQYF.